The following is a TCR beta chain sequence with its context. The protocol was immunoSEQ multiplex PCR, while the TCRdb copy is restricted to in-frame clones and leaves out a portion. Of approximately 100,000 clones in the sample, almost 90% were seen once. From germline, CDR1 is MNHNS and CDR2 SASEGT. Trimming removed 1 base from V and 4 bases from J; junction bases left unmatched: 2. The CDR3 is 15 residues long. This sample is drawn from a study of control samples from healthy donors and cancer patients. The rearrangement uses TRBV6-1 and TRBJ2-5; 11 nucleotides agree with TRBD2. Sample: blood. The clonotype was recovered from a man aged 30 to 39 in good health. The CDR3 DNA reads as TGTGCCAGCAGTGAAGGCGGACTAGCGGGAGAGACCCAGTACTTC. Protein product: CASSEGGLAGETQYF.